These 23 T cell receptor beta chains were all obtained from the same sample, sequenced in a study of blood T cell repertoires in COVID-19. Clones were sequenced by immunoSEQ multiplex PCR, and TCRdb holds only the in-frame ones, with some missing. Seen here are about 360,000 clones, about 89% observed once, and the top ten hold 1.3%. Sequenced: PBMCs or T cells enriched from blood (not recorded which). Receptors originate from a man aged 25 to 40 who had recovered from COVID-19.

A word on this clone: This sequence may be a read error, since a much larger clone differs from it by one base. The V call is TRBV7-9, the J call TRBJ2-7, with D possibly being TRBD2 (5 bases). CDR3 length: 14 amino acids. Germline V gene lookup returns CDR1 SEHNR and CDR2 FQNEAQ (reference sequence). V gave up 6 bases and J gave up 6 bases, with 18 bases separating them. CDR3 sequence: CASRSPGMESEQYF. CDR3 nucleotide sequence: TGTGCCAGCAGGTCCCCCGGGATGGAAAGCGAGCAGTACTTC.

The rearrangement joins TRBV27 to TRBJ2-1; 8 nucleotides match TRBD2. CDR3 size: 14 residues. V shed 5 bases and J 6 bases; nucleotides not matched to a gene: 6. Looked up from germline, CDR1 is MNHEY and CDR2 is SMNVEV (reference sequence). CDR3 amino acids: CASSMGLEVNEQFF. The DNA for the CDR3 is TGTGCCAGCAGTATGGGACTAGAGGTCAATGAGCAGTTCTTC.

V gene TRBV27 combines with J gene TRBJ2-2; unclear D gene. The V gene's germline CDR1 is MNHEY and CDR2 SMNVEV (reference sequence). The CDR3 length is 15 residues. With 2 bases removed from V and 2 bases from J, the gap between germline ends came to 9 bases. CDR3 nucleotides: TGTGCCAGCAGTTTAGACTCCTCCAACACCGGGGAGCTGTTTTTT. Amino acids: CASSLDSSNTGELFF.

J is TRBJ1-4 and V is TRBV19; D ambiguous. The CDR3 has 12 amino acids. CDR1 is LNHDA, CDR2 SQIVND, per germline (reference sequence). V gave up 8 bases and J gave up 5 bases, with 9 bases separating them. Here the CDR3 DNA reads TGTGCCAGTTCATGGGCAAATGAAAAACTGTTTTTT. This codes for CASSWANEKLFF.

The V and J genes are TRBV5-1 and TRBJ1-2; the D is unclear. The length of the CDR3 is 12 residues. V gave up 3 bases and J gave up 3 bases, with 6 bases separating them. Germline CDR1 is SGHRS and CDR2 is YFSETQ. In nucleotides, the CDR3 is TGCGCCAGCAGCTCCGACTACTATGGCTACACCTTC. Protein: CASSSDYYGYTF. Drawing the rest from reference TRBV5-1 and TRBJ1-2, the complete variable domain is KAGVTQTPRYLIKTRGQQVTLSCSPISGHRSVSWYQQTPGQGLQFLFEYFSETQRNKGNFPGRFSGRQFSNSRSEMNVSTLELGDSALYLCASSSDYYGYTFGSGTRLTVV.

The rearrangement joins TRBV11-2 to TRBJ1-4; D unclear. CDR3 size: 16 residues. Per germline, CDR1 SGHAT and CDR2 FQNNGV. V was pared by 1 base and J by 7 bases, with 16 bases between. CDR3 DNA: TGTGCCAGCAGCTTAGGTGCTATGGGAGGGAGTGAAAAACTGTTTTTT. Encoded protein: CASSLGAMGGSEKLFF.

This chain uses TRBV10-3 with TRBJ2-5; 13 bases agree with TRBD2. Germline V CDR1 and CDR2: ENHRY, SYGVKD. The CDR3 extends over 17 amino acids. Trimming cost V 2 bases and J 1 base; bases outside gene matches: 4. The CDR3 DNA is TGTGCCATCAGTGAGCAAAGACTAGCGGGGGGCCAAGAGACCCAGTACTTC. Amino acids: CAISEQRLAGGQETQYF.

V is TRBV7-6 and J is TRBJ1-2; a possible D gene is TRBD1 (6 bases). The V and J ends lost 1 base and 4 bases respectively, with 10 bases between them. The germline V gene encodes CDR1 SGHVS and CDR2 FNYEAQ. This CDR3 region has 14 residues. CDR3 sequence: CASSLGTEGYGYTF. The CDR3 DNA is TGTGCCAGCAGCTTAGGGACAGAAGGCTATGGCTACACCTTC. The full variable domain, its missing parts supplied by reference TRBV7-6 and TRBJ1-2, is GAGVSQSPRYKVTKRGQDVALRCDPISGHVSLYWYRQALGQGPEFLTYFNYEAQQDKSGLPNDRFSAERPEGSISTLTIQRTEQRDSAMYRCASSLGTEGYGYTFGSGTRLTVV.

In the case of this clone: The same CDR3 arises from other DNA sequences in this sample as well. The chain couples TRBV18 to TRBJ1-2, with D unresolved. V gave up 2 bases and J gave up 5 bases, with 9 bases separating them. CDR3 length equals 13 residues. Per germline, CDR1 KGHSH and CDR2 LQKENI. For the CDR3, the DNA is TGTGCCAGCTCACCAAGCCCCATTTATGGCTACACCTTC. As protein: CASSPSPIYGYTF.

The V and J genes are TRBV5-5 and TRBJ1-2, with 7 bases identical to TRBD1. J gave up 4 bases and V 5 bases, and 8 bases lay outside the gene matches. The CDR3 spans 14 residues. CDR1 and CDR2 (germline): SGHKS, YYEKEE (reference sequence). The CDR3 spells CASSSQGEGYGYTF. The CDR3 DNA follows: TGTGCCAGCAGTTCGCAGGGGGAAGGCTATGGCTACACCTTC.

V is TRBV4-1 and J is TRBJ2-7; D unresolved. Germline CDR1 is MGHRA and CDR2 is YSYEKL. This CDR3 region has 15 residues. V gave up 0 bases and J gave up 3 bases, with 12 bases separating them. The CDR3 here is CASSQDDGTNYEQYF. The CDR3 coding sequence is TGCGCCAGCAGCCAAGATGACGGAACTAACTACGAGCAGTACTTC.

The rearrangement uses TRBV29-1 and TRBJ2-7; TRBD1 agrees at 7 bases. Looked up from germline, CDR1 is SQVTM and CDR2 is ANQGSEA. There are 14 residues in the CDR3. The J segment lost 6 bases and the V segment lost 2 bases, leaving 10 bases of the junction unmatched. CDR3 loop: CSVEIRQGVGEQYF. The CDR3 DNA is TGCAGCGTTGAAATCAGACAGGGAGTAGGCGAGCAGTACTTC.

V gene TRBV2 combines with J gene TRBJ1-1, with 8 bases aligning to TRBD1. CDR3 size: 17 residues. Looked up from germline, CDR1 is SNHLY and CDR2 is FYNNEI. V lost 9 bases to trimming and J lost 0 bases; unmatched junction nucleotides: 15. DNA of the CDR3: TGTGCCAGTTCCGCCGGGACAGGAGGGGGGATGAACACTGAAGCTTTCTTT. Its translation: CASSAGTGGGMNTEAFF.

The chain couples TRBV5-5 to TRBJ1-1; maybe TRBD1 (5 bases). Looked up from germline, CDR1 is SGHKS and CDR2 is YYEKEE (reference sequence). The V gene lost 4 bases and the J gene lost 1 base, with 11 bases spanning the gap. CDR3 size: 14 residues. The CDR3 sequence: CASSGYRKNTEAFF. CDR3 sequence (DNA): TGTGCCAGCAGCGGATACAGGAAGAACACTGAAGCTTTCTTT.

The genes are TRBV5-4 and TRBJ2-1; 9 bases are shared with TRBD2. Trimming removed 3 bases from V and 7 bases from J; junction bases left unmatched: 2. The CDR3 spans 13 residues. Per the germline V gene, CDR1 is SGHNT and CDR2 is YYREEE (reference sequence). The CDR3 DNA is TGTGCCAGCAGCTATAGCGGGGGTAATGAGCAGTTCTTC. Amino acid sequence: CASSYSGGNEQFF.

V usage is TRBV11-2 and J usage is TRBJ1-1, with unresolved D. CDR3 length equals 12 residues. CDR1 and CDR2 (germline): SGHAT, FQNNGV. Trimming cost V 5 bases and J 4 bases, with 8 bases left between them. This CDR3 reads CASSRGSTEAFF. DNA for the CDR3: TGTGCCAGCAGCAGAGGGAGCACTGAAGCTTTCTTT.

CDR3 amino acids: CASSPPKGARGNTIYF. The CDR3 coding sequence is TGTGCCAGCTCACCACCGAAGGGGGCGCGTGGAAACACCATATATTTT. The chain has TRBV18 and TRBJ1-3; 7 nucleotides align to TRBD1. Per germline, CDR1 KGHSH and CDR2 LQKENI. The ends lost 0 bases at V and 3 bases at J; junction bases unmatched: 5. The CDR3 is made up of 16 amino acids.

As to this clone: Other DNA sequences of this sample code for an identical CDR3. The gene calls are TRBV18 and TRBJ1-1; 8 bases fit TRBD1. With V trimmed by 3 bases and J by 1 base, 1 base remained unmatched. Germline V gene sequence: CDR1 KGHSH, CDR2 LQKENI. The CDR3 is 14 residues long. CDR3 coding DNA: TGTGCCAGCTCACCTACAGGGGGGAACACTGAAGCTTTCTTT. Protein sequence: CASSPTGGNTEAFF.

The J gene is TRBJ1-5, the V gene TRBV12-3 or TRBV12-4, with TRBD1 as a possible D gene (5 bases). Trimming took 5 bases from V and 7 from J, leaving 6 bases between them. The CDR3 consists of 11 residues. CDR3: CASSKGQPQHF. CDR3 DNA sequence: TGTGCCAGCAGTAAGGGGCAGCCCCAGCATTTT.

CDR3 DNA sequence: TGTGCCAGCAGCTTAGGGGTTGGAGGAAATAGCAATCAGCCCCAGCATTTT. Amino acid sequence: CASSLGVGGNSNQPQHF. The chain carries TRBV7-8 and TRBJ1-5; D gene ambiguous. This CDR3 is 17 amino acids long. CDR1 and CDR2 (germline): SGHVS, FQNEAQ. Trimming stripped 1 base from V and 0 bases from J, with 13 bases between.

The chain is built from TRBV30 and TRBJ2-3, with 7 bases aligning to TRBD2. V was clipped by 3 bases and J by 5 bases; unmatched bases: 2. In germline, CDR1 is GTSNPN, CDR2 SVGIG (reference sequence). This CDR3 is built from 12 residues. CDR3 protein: CAWRGEGDTQYF. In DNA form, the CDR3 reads TGTGCCTGGAGGGGGGAGGGAGATACGCAGTATTTT.

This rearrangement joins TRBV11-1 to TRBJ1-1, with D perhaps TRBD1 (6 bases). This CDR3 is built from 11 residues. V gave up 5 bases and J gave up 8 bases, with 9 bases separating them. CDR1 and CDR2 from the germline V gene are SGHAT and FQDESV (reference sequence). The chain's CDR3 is CASSHGTEAFF. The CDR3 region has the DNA TGTGCCAGCAGCCATGGGACAGAAGCTTTCTTT.

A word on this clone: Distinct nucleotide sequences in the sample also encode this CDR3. The CDR3 protein is CASSLDGSSYNEQFF. In DNA, the CDR3 is TGCGCCAGCAGCTTGGACGGTTCATCCTACAATGAGCAGTTCTTC. This chain joins TRBV5-1 and TRBJ2-1; D is unclear. V lost 0 bases to trimming and J lost 1 base, with 8 bases between them. CDR1 and CDR2 (germline): SGHRS, YFSETQ. The CDR3 sequence is 15 residues long.